The clone carrying this T cell receptor beta chain was recorded once. TCRdb keeps only in-frame clones here, not all; method: immunoSEQ multiplex PCR. The table records roughly 120,000 clones, 87% of them present only once. The CDR3 is 14 residues long. Germline V gene lookup returns CDR1 KGHSH and CDR2 LQKENI. V dropped 1 base and J dropped 9 bases, with 13 bases sitting between them. These data are taken from a study of T cell responses to AZD1222 COVID-19 vaccine. The sequence came from an adult who received the AZD1222 COVID-19 vaccine. The gene calls are TRBV18 and TRBJ1-5, with D tentatively TRBD1 (5 bases). Specimen: peripheral blood, collected 28 days after the second AZD1222 dose. As DNA, the CDR3 is TGTGCCAGCTCACCACAAGCTGGCGGGGGGCCCCAGCATTTT. It yields the protein CASSPQAGGGPQHF.